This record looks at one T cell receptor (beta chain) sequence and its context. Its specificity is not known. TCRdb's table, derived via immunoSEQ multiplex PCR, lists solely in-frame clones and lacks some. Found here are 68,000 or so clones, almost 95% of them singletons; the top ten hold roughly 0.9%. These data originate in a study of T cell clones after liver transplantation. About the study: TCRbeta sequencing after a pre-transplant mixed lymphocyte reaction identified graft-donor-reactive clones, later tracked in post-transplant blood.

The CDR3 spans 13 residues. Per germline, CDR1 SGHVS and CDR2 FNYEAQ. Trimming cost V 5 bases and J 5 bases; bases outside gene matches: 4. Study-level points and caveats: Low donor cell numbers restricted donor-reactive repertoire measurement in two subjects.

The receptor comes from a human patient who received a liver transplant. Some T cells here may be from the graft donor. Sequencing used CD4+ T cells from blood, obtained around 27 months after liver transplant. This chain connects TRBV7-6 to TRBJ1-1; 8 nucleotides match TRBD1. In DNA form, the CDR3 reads TGTGCCAGCAGCCGGGACAGGAATACTGAAGCTTTCTTT. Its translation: CASSRDRNTEAFF.